This T cell receptor beta chain was documented in a study of beta chain features in type 1 diabetes. Of the isolated RNA, all was reverse transcribed, and so the sequenced material was expressed TCRB transcripts. Produced via immunoSEQ multiplex PCR; TCRdb's table is partial and in-frame only. The sample lists about 240,000 clones, about 14% occurring once. General study findings and limits: Patients with Type 1 diabetes showed moderately but significantly shorter TCRB CDR3s in all four CD4+ subsets.

A note on this clone: Its antigen remains unknown.

Germline values: CDR1 MNHNS, CDR2 SASEGT. Unmatched junction bases numbered 10, after V lost 7 bases and J lost 5 bases. The CDR3 extends over 14 amino acids. The clonotype originates from a young man with type 1 diabetes. The chain joins TRBV6-1 to TRBJ2-5; 7 nucleotides agree with TRBD1. Source material: naive CD4+ T cells from blood. The chain's CDR3 is CASIKDRRAETQYF. CDR3 coding DNA: TGTGCCAGCATTAAGGACAGGCGGGCGGAGACCCAGTACTTC.